The source of this T cell receptor beta chain is a study of a mutant IDH1 vaccine in newly diagnosed glioma (dated by TCRdb to the early 2020s). Regarding the complete study: Vaccination began 4-6 weeks after radiotherapy alone, or alongside temozolomide cycles in the chemotherapy-containing groups. Six visits were used for peripheral blood collection: V03 (baseline), V05, V07, V10, V12 and V13. Visit V12 was the week-35 safety follow-up and visit V13 was the week-47 end of study. For exploratory analyses, longitudinal TCRB deep sequencing was carried out in about 25 treated patients wherever samples were available. Before enrollment, patients had received standard therapy of radiotherapy alone, temozolomide alone, or radiochemotherapy with temozolomide; most received the combination. Of the approximately 30 treated patients, about 62% were male and approximately 40% were female, and a mean age of 40.4 years was recorded.

The paper's findings and limits, for the study overall: Pseudoprogression appeared unrelated to alterations in the top peripheral T cell clonotypes detected by TCRB sequencing. Across multiple MHC alleles, vaccine-induced immune responses were seen in 90% to 95% of patients. It was noted by the authors that analyses of patient blood samples could not be reproduced owing to sample limitations. Selection of PBMC samples for TCRB deep sequencing was based on availability.

Worth noting for this clone: No antigen is known for it. Nothing much larger sits one base from this clone, and base qualities are not available.

In the germline V gene, CDR1 corresponds to MNHNS and CDR2 to SASEGT. The CDR3 numbers 13 residues from cysteine through phenylalanine. The kept DNA is CDR3 alone, 39 bases in frame from the first base. V is reduced by 10 bases and J by 5 bases, leaving a spacing of 18 bases between them. The library was produced with the immunoSEQ multiplex PCR assay. Following the manufacturer's protocol, the hsTCRB Kit was used to amplify rearranged TCR beta chain sequences. TCRB libraries were sequenced on an Illumina MiSeq. The paper's data handling went like this. The proprietary platform of the kit vendor was used for demultiplexing, trimming and gene mapping. TCRdb took over this immuneACCESS table, retaining in-frame rearrangements with V and J assigned. Such tables are incomplete; in checked studies, under half of the missing clones stem from an unresolved V gene, and the remainder is unexplained. The V and J calls and clone size are taken from that table; D and trimming were inferred from the DNA. Across this sample there are some 25,000 clones, with around 80% seen only once. About 3.8% of the sample is taken by the ten largest.

The sample's time point, from its label and the paper: week 47, end of study. Every vaccine dose consisted of 300 ug of a 20-mer mutant IDH1 peptide in Montanide, administered subcutaneously together with topical imiquimod. Across visits V03 through V10, patients got a total of eight vaccinations, given in weeks 1, 3, 5, 7, 11, 15, 19 and 23. The donors had newly diagnosed IDH1-mutant astrocytomas of WHO grade 3 or 4 that showed loss of nuclear ATRX. The samples were drawn from NOA16, a multicentre, single-arm, open-label phase I trial in Germany that tested a mutant IDH1 peptide vaccine in humans for the first time. Genomic DNA for TCRB sequencing was isolated from EDTA blood with the DNeasy Blood and Tissue Kit.

This material consisted of PBMCs, taken from a glioma patient whose treatment included an IDH1 peptide vaccine. The rearranged chain carries TRBV6-1 and TRBJ2-7; tentative D gene TRBD2, with 5 bases matching. The TCR originated in a man aged 40-49 years with glioma. Some clones in this sample may be carry-over from other donors' samples. The CDR3 is CANMGEDGHEQYF. The DNA sequence is TGTGCCAACATGGGAGAAGATGGGCACGAGCAGTACTTC.